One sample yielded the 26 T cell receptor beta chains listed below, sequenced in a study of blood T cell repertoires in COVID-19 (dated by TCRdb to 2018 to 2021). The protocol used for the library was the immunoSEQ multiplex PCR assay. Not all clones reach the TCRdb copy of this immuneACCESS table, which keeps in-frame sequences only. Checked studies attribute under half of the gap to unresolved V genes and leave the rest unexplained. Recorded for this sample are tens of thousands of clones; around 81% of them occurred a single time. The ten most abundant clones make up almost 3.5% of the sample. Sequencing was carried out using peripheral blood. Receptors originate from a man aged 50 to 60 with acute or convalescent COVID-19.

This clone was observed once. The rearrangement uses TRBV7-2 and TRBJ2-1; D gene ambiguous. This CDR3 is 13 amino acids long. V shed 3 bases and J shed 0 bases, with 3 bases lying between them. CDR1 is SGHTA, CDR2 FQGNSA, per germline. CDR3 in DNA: TGTGCCAGCAGCTTTAACTCCTACAATGAGCAGTTCTTC. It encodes CASSFNSYNEQFF.

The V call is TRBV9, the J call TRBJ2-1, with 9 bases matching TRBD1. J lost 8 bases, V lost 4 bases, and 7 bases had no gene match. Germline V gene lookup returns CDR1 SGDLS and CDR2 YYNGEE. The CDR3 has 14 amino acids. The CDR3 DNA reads TGTGCCAGCAGCCCGCGACAGGGGGGGGATGAGCAGTTCTTC. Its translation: CASSPRQGGDEQFF.

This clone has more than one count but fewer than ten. Here the CDR3 DNA reads TGTGCCAGCAGCGTGGGGGGGGCGCTGGGTCAGACCCAGTACTTC. It yields the protein CASSVGGALGQTQYF. The chain uses TRBV28 and TRBJ2-5; D is possibly TRBD2 (7 bases). V lost 6 bases, J lost 6 bases, and 20 bases lay in between. Per the germline V gene, CDR1 is MDHEN and CDR2 is SYDVKM. The CDR3 totals 15 residues.

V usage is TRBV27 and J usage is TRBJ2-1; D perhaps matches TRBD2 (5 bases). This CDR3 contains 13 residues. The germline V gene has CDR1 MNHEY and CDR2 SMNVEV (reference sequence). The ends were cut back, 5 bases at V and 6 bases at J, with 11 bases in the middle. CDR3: CASSILDSNEQFF. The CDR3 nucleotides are TGTGCCAGCAGTATACTAGACTCCAATGAGCAGTTCTTC.

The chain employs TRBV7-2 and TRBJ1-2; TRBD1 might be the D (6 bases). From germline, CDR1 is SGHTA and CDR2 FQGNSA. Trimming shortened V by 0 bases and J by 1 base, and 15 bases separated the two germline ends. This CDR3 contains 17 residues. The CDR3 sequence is CASSLAVGQGHNYGYTF. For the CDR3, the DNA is TGTGCCAGCAGCTTAGCAGTAGGGCAGGGACATAACTATGGCTACACCTTC.

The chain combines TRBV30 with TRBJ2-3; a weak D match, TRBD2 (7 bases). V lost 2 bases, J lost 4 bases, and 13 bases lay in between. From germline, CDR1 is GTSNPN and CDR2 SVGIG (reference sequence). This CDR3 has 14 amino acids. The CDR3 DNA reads TGTGCCTGGAGTAGGAGGGGGGGGTCAGATACGCAGTATTTT. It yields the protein CAWSRRGGSDTQYF.

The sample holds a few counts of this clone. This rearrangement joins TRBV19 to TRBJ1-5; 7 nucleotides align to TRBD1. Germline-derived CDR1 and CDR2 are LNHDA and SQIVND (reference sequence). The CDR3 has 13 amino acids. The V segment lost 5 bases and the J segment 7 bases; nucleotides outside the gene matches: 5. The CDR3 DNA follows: TGTGCCAGTAGTCCACAGGGGTCGCAGCCCCAGCATTTT. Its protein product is CASSPQGSQPQHF.

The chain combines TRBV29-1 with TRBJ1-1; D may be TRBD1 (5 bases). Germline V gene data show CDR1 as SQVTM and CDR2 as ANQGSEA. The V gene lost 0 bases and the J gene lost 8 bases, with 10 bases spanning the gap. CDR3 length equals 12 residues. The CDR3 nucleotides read TGCAGCGTTGAAGATCAGGGTAGAGAAGCTTTCTTT. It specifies CSVEDQGREAFF.

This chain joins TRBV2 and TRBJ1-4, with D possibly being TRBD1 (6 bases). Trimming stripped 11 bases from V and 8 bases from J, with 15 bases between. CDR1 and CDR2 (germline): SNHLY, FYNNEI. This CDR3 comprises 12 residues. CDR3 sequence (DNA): TGTGCCTTACAGGGACTAGGGGAAAAACTGTTTTTT. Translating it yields CALQGLGEKLFF.

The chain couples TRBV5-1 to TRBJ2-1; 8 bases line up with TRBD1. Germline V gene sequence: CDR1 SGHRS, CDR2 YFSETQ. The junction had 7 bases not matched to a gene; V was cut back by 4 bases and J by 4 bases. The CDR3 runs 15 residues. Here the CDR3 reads CASSIRQGMYNEQFF. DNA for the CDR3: TGCGCCAGCAGCATTCGACAGGGGATGTACAATGAGCAGTTCTTC.

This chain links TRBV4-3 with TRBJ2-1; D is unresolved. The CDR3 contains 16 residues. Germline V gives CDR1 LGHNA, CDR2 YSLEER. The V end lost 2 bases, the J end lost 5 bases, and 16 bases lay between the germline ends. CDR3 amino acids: CASSQNAVLLDNEQFF. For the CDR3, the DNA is TGCGCCAGCAGCCAAAACGCGGTACTACTTGACAATGAGCAGTTCTTC.

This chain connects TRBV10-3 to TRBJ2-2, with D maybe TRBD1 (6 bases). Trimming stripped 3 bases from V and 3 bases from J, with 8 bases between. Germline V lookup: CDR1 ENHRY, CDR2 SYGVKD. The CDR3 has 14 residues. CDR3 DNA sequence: TGTGCCATCAGTGACGCAGGGGACACCGGGGAGCTGTTTTTT. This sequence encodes CAISDAGDTGELFF.

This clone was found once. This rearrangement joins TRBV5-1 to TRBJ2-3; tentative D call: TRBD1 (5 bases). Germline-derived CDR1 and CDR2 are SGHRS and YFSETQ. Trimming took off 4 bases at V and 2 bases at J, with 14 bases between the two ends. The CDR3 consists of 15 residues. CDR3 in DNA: TGCGCCAGCAGCGGTCGGTGGGGCCACACAGATACGCAGTATTTT. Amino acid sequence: CASSGRWGHTDTQYF.

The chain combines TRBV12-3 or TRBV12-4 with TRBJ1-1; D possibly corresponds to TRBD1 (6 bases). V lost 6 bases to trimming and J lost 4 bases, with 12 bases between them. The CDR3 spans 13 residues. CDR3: CASSTNRATEAFF. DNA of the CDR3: TGTGCCAGCAGCACCAACAGGGCCACTGAAGCTTTCTTT.

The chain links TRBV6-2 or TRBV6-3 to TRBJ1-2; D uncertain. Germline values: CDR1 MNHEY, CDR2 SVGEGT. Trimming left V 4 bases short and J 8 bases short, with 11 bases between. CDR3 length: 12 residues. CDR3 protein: CASSSPVRGYTF. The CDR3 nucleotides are TGTGCCAGCAGTTCCCCGGTGAGGGGCTACACCTTC.

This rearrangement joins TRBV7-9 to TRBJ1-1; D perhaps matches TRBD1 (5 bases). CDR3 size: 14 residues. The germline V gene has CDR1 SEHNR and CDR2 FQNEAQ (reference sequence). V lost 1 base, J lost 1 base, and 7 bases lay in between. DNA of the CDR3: TGTGCCAGCAGCTTAGGCAGGGCGAACACTGAAGCTTTCTTT. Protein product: CASSLGRANTEAFF.

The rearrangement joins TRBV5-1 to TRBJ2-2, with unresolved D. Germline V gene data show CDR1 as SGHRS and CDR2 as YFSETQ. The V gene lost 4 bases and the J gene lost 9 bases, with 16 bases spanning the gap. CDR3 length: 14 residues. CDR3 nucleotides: TGCGCCAGCAGCGACGGGTCTCTCCCCAGGGAGCTGTTTTTT. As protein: CASSDGSLPRELFF. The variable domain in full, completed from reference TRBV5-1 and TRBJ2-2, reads KAGVTQTPRYLIKTRGQQVTLSCSPISGHRSVSWYQQTPGQGLQFLFEYFSETQRNKGNFPGRFSGRQFSNSRSEMNVSTLELGDSALYLCASSDGSLPRELFFGEGSRLTVL.

CDR3 bases: TGTGCCAGCAGTCCCAATAACTATGGCTACACCTTC. It translates to CASSPNNYGYTF. The chain recombines TRBV28 with TRBJ1-2; D uncertain. The germline gives CDR1 MDHEN, CDR2 SYDVKM. CDR3 size: 12 residues. The V end was cut by 5 bases, the J end by 1 base, with 5 bases between.

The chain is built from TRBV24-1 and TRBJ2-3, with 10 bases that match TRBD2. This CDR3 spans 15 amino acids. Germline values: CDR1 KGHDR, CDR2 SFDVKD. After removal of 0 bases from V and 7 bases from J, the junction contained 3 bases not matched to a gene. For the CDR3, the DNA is TGTGCCACCAGTGATTTGCTAGCGGGAGTACATACGCAGTATTTT. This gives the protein CATSDLLAGVHTQYF.

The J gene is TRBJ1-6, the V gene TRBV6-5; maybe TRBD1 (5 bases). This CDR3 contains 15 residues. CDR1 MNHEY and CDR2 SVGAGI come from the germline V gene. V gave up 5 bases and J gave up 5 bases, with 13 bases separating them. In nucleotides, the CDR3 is TGTGCCAGCAGTAAGGACACACCCAATAATTCACCCCTCCACTTT. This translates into CASSKDTPNNSPLHF.

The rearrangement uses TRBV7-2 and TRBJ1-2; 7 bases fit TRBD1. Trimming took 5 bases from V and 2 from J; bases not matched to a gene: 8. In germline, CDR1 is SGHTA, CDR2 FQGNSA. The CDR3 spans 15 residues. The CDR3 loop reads CASSPTTDRNYGYTF. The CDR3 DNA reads TGTGCCAGCAGCCCGACCACGGACAGGAACTATGGCTACACCTTC.

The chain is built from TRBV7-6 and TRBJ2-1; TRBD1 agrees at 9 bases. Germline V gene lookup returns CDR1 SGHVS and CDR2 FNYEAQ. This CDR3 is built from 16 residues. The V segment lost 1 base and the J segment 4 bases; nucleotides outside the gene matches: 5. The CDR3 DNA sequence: TGTGCCAGCAGCTTAGTTCCGACAGGGGGATACAATGAGCAGTTCTTC. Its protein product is CASSLVPTGGYNEQFF.

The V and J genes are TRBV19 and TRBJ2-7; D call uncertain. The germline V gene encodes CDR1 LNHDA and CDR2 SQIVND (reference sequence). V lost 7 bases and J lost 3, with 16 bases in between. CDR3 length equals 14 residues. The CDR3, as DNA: TGTGCCAGTACCCCGGGTAACGGAGTCTACGAGCAGTACTTC. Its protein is CASTPGNGVYEQYF.

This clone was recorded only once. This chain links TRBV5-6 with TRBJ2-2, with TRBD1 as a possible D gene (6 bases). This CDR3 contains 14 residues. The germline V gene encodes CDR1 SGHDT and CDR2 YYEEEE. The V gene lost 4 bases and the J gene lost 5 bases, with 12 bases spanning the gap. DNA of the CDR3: TGTGCCAGCAGCCGGGACATACTGACCGGGGAGCTGTTTTTT. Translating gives CASSRDILTGELFF.

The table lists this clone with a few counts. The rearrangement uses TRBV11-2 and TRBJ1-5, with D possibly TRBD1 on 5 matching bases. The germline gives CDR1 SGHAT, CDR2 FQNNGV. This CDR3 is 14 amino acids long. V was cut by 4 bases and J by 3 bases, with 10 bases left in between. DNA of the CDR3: TGTGCCAGCAGCTCGGGACTGCTCAATCAGCCCCAGCATTTT. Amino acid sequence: CASSSGLLNQPQHF.

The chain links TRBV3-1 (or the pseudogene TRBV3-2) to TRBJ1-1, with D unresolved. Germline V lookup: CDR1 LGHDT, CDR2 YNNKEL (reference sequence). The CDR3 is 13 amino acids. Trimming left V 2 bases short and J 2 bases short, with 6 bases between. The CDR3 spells CASSQTRNTEAFF. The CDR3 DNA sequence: TGTGCCAGCAGCCAAACAAGAAACACTGAAGCTTTCTTT.